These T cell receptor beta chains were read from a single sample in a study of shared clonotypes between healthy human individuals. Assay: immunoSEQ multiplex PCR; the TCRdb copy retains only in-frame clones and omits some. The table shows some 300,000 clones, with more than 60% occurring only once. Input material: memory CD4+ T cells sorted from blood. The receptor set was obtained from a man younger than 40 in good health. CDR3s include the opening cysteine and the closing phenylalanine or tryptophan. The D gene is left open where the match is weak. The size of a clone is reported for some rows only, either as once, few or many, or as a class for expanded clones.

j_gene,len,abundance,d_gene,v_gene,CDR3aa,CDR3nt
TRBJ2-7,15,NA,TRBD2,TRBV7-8,CASSLLSGGPYEQYF,TGTGCCAGCAGCTTACTGTCGGGAGGGCCCTACGAGCAGTACTTC
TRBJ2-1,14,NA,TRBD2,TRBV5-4,CASSLDLAGGEQFF,TGTGCCAGCAGCTTGGATCTAGCGGGAGGTGAGCAGTTCTTC
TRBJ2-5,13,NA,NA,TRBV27,CASSYASTRTQYF,TGTGCCAGCAGCTACGCATCCACGCGGACCCAGTACTTC
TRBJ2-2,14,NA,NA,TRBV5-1,CASNPGGATGELFF,TGCGCCAGCAACCCAGGGGGGGCCACCGGGGAGCTGTTTTTT
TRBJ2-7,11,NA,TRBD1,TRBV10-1,CASSGPGQVYF,TGCGCCAGCAGTGGTCCGGGACAGGTGTACTTC
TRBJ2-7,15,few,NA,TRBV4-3,CASSQTRRGNYEQYF,TGCGCCAGCAGCCAGACCAGGAGGGGAAACTACGAGCAGTACTTC
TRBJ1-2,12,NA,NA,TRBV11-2,CASSSQRGGYTF,TGTGCCAGCAGCTCCCAACGTGGGGGCTACACCTTC
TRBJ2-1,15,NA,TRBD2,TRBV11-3,CASSPGTSAGNEQFF,TGTGCCAGCAGCCCCGGGACTAGCGCGGGCAATGAGCAGTTCTTC
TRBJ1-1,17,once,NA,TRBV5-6,CASSLPGSSRLNTEAFF,TGTGCCAGCAGCTTGCCCGGAAGCTCCCGCCTGAACACTGAAGCTTTCTTT
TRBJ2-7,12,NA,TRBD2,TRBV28,CASEREGYEQYF,TGTGCCAGCGAGCGGGAGGGCTACGAGCAGTACTTC
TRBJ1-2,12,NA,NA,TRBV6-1,CASSETLAGYTF,TGTGCCAGCAGTGAGACCCTTGCCGGCTACACCTTC
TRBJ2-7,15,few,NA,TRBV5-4,CASSGGVLAKNEQYF,TGTGCCAGCAGCGGTGGAGTGCTAGCAAAGAACGAGCAGTACTTC
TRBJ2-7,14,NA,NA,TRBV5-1,CASTEGVPLDEQYF,TGCGCCAGCACAGAGGGGGTCCCCTTGGACGAGCAGTACTTC
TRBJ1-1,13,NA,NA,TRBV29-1,CSVEEQGNTEAFF,TGCAGCGTTGAGGAACAGGGAAACACTGAAGCTTTCTTT
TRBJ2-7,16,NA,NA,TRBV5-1,CASSFSASNPAYEQYF,TGCGCCAGCAGCTTTTCGGCCAGTAACCCAGCCTACGAGCAGTACTTC
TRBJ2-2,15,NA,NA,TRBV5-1,CASKLGTTDTGELFF,TGCGCCAGCAAGTTGGGTACTACCGACACCGGGGAGCTGTTTTTT
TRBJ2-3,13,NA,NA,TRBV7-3,CASGQGRADTQYF,TGTGCCAGCGGGCAGGGTAGAGCAGATACGCAGTATTTT
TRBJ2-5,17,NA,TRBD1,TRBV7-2,CASSLALQGNIRETQYF,TGTGCCAGCAGCTTAGCGCTACAGGGGAACATAAGAGAGACCCAGTACTTC
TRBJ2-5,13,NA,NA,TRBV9,CASSAQGGETQYF,TGTGCCAGCAGCGCACAGGGCGGCGAGACCCAGTACTTC
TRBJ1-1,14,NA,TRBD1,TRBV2,CASRADRVNTEAFF,TGTGCCAGCAGAGCGGACAGGGTGAACACTGAAGCTTTCTTT
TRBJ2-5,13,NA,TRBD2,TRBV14,CASSLAGGETQYF,TGTGCCAGCAGCCTAGCGGGAGGAGAGACCCAGTACTTC
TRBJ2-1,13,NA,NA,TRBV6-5,CASSHLAGSEQFF,TGTGCCAGCAGTCACCTCGCCGGGAGTGAGCAGTTCTTC
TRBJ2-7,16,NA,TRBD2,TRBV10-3,CAISPGLAGGPDEQYF,TGTGCCATCAGTCCGGGACTAGCGGGAGGGCCAGACGAGCAGTACTTC
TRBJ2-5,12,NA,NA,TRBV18,CASSHSRETQYF,TGTGCCAGCTCACATAGTCGAGAGACCCAGTACTTC
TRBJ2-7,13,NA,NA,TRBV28,CASSLGGMNEQYF,TGTGCCAGCAGTTTGGGCGGGATGAACGAGCAGTACTTC
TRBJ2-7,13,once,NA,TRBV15,CATSRGGSYEQYF,TGTGCCACCAGCAGGGGAGGTTCCTACGAGCAGTACTTC
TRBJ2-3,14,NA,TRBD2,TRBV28,CASSLASGTRTQYF,TGTGCCAGCAGTTTAGCTAGCGGGACCCGTACGCAGTATTTT
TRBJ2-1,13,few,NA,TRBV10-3,CAIRDSPPNEQFF,TGTGCCATCAGGGACAGCCCTCCCAATGAGCAGTTCTTC
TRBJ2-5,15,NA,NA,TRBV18,CASSPLGGSQETQYF,TGTGCCAGCTCACCCCTTGGAGGTAGCCAAGAGACCCAGTACTTC
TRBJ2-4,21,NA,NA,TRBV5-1,CASSLGTPVDRTSSTKNIQYF,TGCGCCAGCAGCTTGGGGACCCCCGTCGACAGAACGTCCTCAACCAAAAACATTCAGTACTTC
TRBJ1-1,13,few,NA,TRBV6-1,CASLGRMNTEAFF,TGTGCCAGCCTAGGACGGATGAACACTGAAGCTTTCTTT
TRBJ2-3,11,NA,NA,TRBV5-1,CASSRTDTQYF,TGCGCCAGCAGCCGGACAGATACGCAGTATTTT
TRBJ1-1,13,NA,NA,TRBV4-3,CASSQTSSSQAFF,TGCGCCAGCAGCCAAACTAGCAGCTCCCAGGCTTTCTTT
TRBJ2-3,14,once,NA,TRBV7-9,CAIPGNDSTDTQYF,TGTGCCATCCCAGGCAATGATAGCACAGATACGCAGTATTTT
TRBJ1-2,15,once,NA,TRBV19,CASSIDVQGSVGYTF,TGTGCCAGTAGTATAGATGTCCAGGGTTCAGTTGGCTACACCTTC
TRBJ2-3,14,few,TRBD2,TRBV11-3,CASSSGLPADTQYF,TGTGCCAGCAGCTCGGGACTACCCGCAGATACGCAGTATTTT
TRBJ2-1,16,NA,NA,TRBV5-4,CASSPRGDTPYNEQFF,TGTGCCAGCAGCCCCCGAGGAGACACACCATACAATGAGCAGTTCTTC
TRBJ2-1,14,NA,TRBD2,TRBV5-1,CASNAGVSGYEQFF,TGCGCCAGCAATGCGGGAGTGTCGGGGTATGAGCAGTTCTTC
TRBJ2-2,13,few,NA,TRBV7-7,CASSSESGGELFF,TGTGCTAGCAGCTCGGAATCGGGCGGGGAGCTGTTTTTT
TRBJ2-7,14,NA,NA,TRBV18,CASSTTGTVYEQYF,TGTGCCAGCTCAACGACCGGGACGGTCTACGAGCAGTACTTC
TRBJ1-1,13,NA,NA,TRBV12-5,CASGRDQGSEAFF,TGTGCTAGTGGTAGGGACCAGGGATCGGAAGCTTTCTTT
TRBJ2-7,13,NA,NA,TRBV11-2,CASSWSQTYEQYF,TGTGCCAGCAGCTGGAGTCAAACCTACGAGCAGTACTTC
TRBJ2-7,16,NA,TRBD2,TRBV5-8,CASSPYRARGSYEQYF,TGTGCCAGCAGCCCCTATCGAGCTCGCGGGAGTTACGAGCAGTACTTC
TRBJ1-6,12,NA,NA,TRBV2,CASVRPSSPLHF,TGTGCCAGTGTCCGTCCGAGTTCACCCCTCCACTTT
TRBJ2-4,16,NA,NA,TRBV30,CAWSVGVARPKNIQYF,TGTGCCTGGAGTGTTGGGGTGGCCCGTCCCAAAAACATTCAGTACTTC
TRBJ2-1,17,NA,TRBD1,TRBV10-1,CASSANKGGQGANEQFF,TGCGCCAGCAGCGCCAATAAGGGGGGACAGGGGGCCAATGAGCAGTTCTTC